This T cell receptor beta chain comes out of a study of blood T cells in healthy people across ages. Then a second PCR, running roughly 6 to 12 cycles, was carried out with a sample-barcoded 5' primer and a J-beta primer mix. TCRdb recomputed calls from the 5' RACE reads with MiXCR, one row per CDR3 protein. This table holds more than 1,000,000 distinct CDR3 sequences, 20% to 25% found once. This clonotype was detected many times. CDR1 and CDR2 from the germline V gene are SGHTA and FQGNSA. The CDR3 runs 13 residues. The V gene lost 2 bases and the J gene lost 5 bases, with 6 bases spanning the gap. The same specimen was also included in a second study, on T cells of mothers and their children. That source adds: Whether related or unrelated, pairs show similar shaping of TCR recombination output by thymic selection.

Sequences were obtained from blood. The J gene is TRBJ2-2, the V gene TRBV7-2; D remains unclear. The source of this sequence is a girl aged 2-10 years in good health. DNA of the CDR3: TGTGCCAGCAGCTTACTGGATACCGGGGAGCTGTTTTTT. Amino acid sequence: CASSLLDTGELFF.